The next 32 T cell receptor beta chains were all read from a single sample in a study of control samples from healthy donors and cancer patients. Produced via immunoSEQ multiplex PCR; TCRdb's table is partial and in-frame only. Seen here are about 100,000 clones, around 89% observed once, and the top ten hold approximately 7.8%. The specimen was blood. The receptor source for this set is a man aged 25 to 45 in good health.

The chain combines TRBV12-3 or TRBV12-4 with TRBJ2-3; no firm D call. This CDR3 region has 11 residues. The ends were cut back, 6 bases at V and 5 bases at J, with 6 bases in the middle. The CDR3 region is CASRTIDTQYF. The CDR3 DNA is TGTGCCAGCAGGACCATAGATACGCAGTATTTT.

The chain couples TRBV5-1 to TRBJ1-3; TRBD1 matches 7 bases. Germline CDR1 and CDR2: SGHRS and YFSETQ. V gave up 4 bases and J gave up 2 bases; unmatched junction bases: 6. The CDR3 runs 15 residues. CDR3 residues: CASSLGQVAGNTIYF. DNA for the CDR3: TGCGCCAGCAGCCTAGGACAGGTGGCTGGAAACACCATATATTTT.

This clone was recorded a few times. J is TRBJ2-2 and V is TRBV7-2, with D perhaps matching TRBD1 or TRBD2 (5 bases each). V gave up 2 bases and J gave up 6 bases, with 13 bases separating them. Germline loops: CDR1 SGHTA, CDR2 FQGNSA. The CDR3 runs 15 residues. The CDR3 DNA reads as TGTGCCAGCAGCTTACAGACTATGGGGGCCGGGGAGCTGTTTTTT. Protein sequence: CASSLQTMGAGELFF.

This clone was counted a single time. The chain links TRBV3-1 (or the pseudogene TRBV3-2) to TRBJ1-3, with TRBD1 identical over 7 bases. This CDR3 is 15 amino acids long. In germline, CDR1 is LGHDT, CDR2 YNNKEL (reference sequence). J gave up 0 bases and V 8 bases, and 7 bases lay outside the gene matches. This CDR3 is CASGSQGDSGNTIYF. CDR3 in DNA: TGTGCCAGCGGTTCTCAGGGGGACTCTGGAAACACCATATATTTT.

V and J are TRBV12-3 or TRBV12-4 and TRBJ1-1; D remains ambiguous. The V end lost 6 bases, the J end lost 3 bases, and 8 bases lay between the germline ends. This CDR3 has 12 residues. CDR3 nucleotides: TGTGCCAGCAGCGAATTCGACACTGAAGCTTTCTTT. It codes for CASSEFDTEAFF.

The chain recombines TRBV7-9 with TRBJ2-2; 9 nucleotides agree with TRBD2. Germline CDR1 reads SEHNR; CDR2 reads FQNEAQ (reference sequence). This CDR3 contains 15 residues. The J segment lost 7 bases and the V segment lost 5 bases, leaving 8 bases of the junction unmatched. The CDR3 DNA follows: TGTGCCAGCAGCGGTAGCGGGAGAAAGGGCGGGGAGCTGTTTTTT. Translated, it gives CASSGSGRKGGELFF.

Only a few counts were recorded for this clone. V usage is TRBV19 and J usage is TRBJ2-2, with a possible D match to TRBD1 (6 bases). The CDR3 has 16 amino acids. Germline CDR1 reads LNHDA; CDR2 reads SQIVND (reference sequence). V lost 6 bases to trimming and J lost 5 bases, with 19 bases between them. The DNA for the CDR3 is TGTGCCAGTAGCCCCCCGGGACATCGTCCGACCGGGGAGCTGTTTTTT. This translates into CASSPPGHRPTGELFF.

This rearrangement joins TRBV19 to TRBJ2-1; 13 positions agree with TRBD2. J was trimmed by 0 bases and V by 5 bases; bases with no gene match: 7. The germline gives CDR1 LNHDA, CDR2 SQIVND (reference sequence). The CDR3 length is 18 residues. The CDR3: CASSPGLAGLSSYNEQFF. The CDR3 DNA is TGTGCCAGTAGTCCGGGACTAGCGGGACTCTCCTCCTACAATGAGCAGTTCTTC. Together with reference TRBV19 and TRBJ2-1, the CDR3 gives the full variable domain: DGGITQSPKYLFRKEGQNVTLSCEQNLNHDAMYWYRQDPGQGLRLIYYSQIVNDFQKGDIAEGYSVSREKKESFPLTVTSAQKNPTAFYLCASSPGLAGLSSYNEQFFGPGTRLTVL.

The genes are TRBV24-1 and TRBJ2-1; D tentatively fits TRBD1 or TRBD2 (5 bases each). The germline gives CDR1 KGHDR, CDR2 SFDVKD. The CDR3 is 19 residues long. V lost 3 bases, J lost 0 bases, and 20 bases lay in between. CDR3 in amino acids: CATSDAGTDDKSSYNEQFF. The CDR3 DNA is TGTGCCACCAGTGATGCCGGGACCGACGACAAGAGCTCCTACAATGAGCAGTTCTTC.

The genes are TRBV2 and TRBJ2-7; 10 bases align to TRBD1. V was clipped by 6 bases and J by 1 base; unmatched bases: 3. The CDR3 is 14 amino acids. Germline values: CDR1 SNHLY, CDR2 FYNNEI. The CDR3 DNA is TGTGCCAGCAGCCCGGGACAGGGGTCCTACGAGCAGTACGTC. It codes for CASSPGQGSYEQYV.

This clone was counted a single time. This chain connects TRBV5-6 to TRBJ1-1; unclear D gene. The germline CDR1 and CDR2 sequences are SGHDT and YYEEEE. V lost 2 bases and J lost 4, with 12 bases in between. The CDR3 covers 14 residues. The CDR3 region is CASSLWGGSTEAFF. CDR3 sequence (DNA): TGTGCCAGCAGCTTATGGGGAGGGAGCACTGAAGCTTTCTTT. Supplemented by reference TRBV5-6 and TRBJ1-1, the full variable domain reads DAGVTQSPTHLIKTRGQQVTLRCSPKSGHDTVSWYQQALGQGPQFIFQYYEEEERQRGNFPDRFSGHQFPNYSSELNVNALLLGDSALYLCASSLWGGSTEAFFGQGTRLTVV.

The V call is TRBV7-9, the J call TRBJ2-6; D not certain. V lost 3 bases and J 8 bases, leaving 14 bases between the germline ends. CDR3 length: 15 amino acids. CDR1 is SEHNR and CDR2 is FQNEAQ in the germline V gene (reference sequence). CDR3 protein: CASSFLLLGTNVLTF. CDR3 DNA: TGTGCCAGCAGCTTTTTACTCCTAGGAACCAACGTCCTGACTTTC.

This clone was counted once. The chain uses TRBV11-2 and TRBJ2-7; a possible D gene is TRBD1 (5 bases). The V and J ends lost 2 bases and 0 bases respectively, with 17 bases between them. Germline assignment: CDR1 SGHAT and CDR2 FQNNGV. CDR3 length equals 17 residues. The chain's CDR3 is CASSLLQDTLSSYEQYF. CDR3 DNA sequence: TGTGCCAGCAGCTTACTTCAGGACACCCTTTCCTCCTACGAGCAGTACTTC.

This chain connects TRBV3-1 (or the pseudogene TRBV3-2) to TRBJ2-3; D gene ambiguous. The germline V gene encodes CDR1 LGHDT and CDR2 YNNKEL (reference sequence). V lost 5 bases to trimming and J lost 0 bases, with 3 bases between them. This CDR3 spans 12 amino acids. CDR3 nucleotide sequence: TGTGCCAGCAGCGGGAGCACAGATACGCAGTATTTT. Residues: CASSGSTDTQYF.

V is TRBV7-9 and J is TRBJ1-1; D call uncertain. The germline V gene has CDR1 SEHNR and CDR2 FQNEAQ (reference sequence). The CDR3 has 13 residues. Trimming took 1 base from V and 1 from J, leaving 4 bases between them. In DNA form, the CDR3 reads TGTGCCAGCAGCTTAGATGCGAACACTGAAGCTTTCTTT. Translation gives CASSLDANTEAFF. The variable domain in full, with the rest retrieved from reference TRBV7-9 and TRBJ1-1, is DTGVSQNPRHKITKRGQNVTFRCDPISEHNRLYWYRQTLGQGPEFLTYFQNEAQLEKSRLLSDRFSAERPKGSFSTLEIQRTEQGDSAMYLCASSLDANTEAFFGQGTRLTVV.

V is TRBV24-1 and J is TRBJ1-2; the D gene is possibly TRBD1 (6 bases). The CDR3 spans 18 residues. Germline loops: CDR1 KGHDR, CDR2 SFDVKD. The ends were cut back, 2 bases at V and 3 bases at J, with 21 bases in the middle. CDR3 DNA sequence: TGTGCCACCAGTGATTCCCACACGGAAGGGGGTCGATACTATGGCTACACCTTC. Its protein product is CATSDSHTEGGRYYGYTF.

The chain uses TRBV5-1 and TRBJ2-7, with D perhaps TRBD1 (6 bases). V lost 4 bases to trimming and J lost 3 bases, with 14 bases between them. Germline values: CDR1 SGHRS, CDR2 YFSETQ. The CDR3 totals 14 residues. This CDR3 is CASSPRDMNYEQYF. In DNA form, the CDR3 reads TGCGCCAGCAGCCCCCGGGACATGAACTACGAGCAGTACTTC.

The CDR3 DNA reads TGTGCCAGCAGGAGTAGCGGAAGCACAGATACGCAGTATTTT. Protein sequence: CASRSSGSTDTQYF. The V call is TRBV3-1 (or the pseudogene TRBV3-2), the J call TRBJ2-3; a weak D match, TRBD2 (6 bases). Looked up from germline, CDR1 is LGHDT and CDR2 is YNNKEL (reference sequence). V lost 6 bases, J lost 0 bases, and 10 bases lay in between. The CDR3 runs 14 residues.

This clone was recorded once. The chain employs TRBV2 and TRBJ2-3; weak D call: TRBD2 (6 bases). The CDR3 has 15 amino acids. Germline values: CDR1 SNHLY, CDR2 FYNNEI. Trimming took off 7 bases at V and 1 base at J, with 15 bases between the two ends. The CDR3 protein is CASIVYPSGTDTQYF. Here the CDR3 DNA reads TGTGCCAGCATAGTGTATCCTAGCGGCACAGATACGCAGTATTTT.

V gene TRBV28 combines with J gene TRBJ1-2; no clear D. The germline CDR1 and CDR2 sequences are MDHEN and SYDVKM. The CDR3 has 12 amino acids. V lost 3 bases to trimming and J lost 8 bases, with 10 bases between them. The CDR3 sequence is CASSLRAYGYTF. The CDR3 DNA is TGTGCCAGCAGTTTGAGGGCTTACGGCTACACCTTC.

The chain uses TRBV7-9 and TRBJ1-1; possibly TRBD1 for D (6 bases). This CDR3 spans 13 amino acids. V was clipped by 6 bases and J by 6 bases, with 14 bases between them. Germline loops: CDR1 SEHNR, CDR2 FQNEAQ (reference sequence). The CDR3 region is CASSLHRVAEAFF. CDR3 sequence (DNA): TGTGCCAGCAGTCTCCACAGGGTGGCTGAAGCTTTCTTT.

This chain links TRBV19 with TRBJ2-3; tentatively, D is TRBD1 or TRBD2 (5 bases each). This CDR3 has 12 amino acids. CDR1 and CDR2 (germline): LNHDA, SQIVND (reference sequence). The V gene lost 8 bases and the J gene lost 4 bases, with 10 bases spanning the gap. The CDR3 loop is CASSSGPDTQYF. As DNA, the CDR3 is TGTGCCAGTTCGTCGGGGCCAGATACGCAGTATTTT.

This chain joins TRBV14 and TRBJ1-1, with D possibly TRBD1 on 5 matching bases. This CDR3 contains 15 residues. The V end lost 0 bases, the J end lost 0 bases, and 8 bases lay between the germline ends. CDR1 is SGHDN and CDR2 is FVKESK in the germline V gene. CDR3 in amino acids: CASSQEGAVNTEAFF. As DNA, the CDR3 is TGTGCCAGCAGCCAAGAAGGGGCGGTGAACACTGAAGCTTTCTTT.

This clone was detected a few times. This chain links TRBV3-1 (or the pseudogene TRBV3-2) with TRBJ1-5; TRBD1 aligns across 7 bases. V shed 4 bases and J 5 bases; nucleotides not matched to a gene: 5. The CDR3 is made up of 14 amino acids. The germline gives CDR1 LGHDT, CDR2 YNNKEL (reference sequence). For the CDR3, the DNA is TGTGCCAGCAGCCTCCGGGACAGTCATCAGCCCCAGCATTTT. Residues: CASSLRDSHQPQHF.

A note on this clone: The junction departs from the called germline gene at one end, perhaps through a read error. The V call is TRBV11-2, the J call TRBJ2-7; D is undetermined. Germline CDR1 is SGHAT and CDR2 is FQNNGV. The CDR3 has 11 residues. This CDR3 reads CASSLGLNEDF. The DNA of the CDR3 is TGTGCCAGCAGCTTAGGGTTGAACGAGGACTTC.

This chain connects TRBV2 to TRBJ1-4; D might be TRBD1 (6 bases). Germline CDR1 is SNHLY and CDR2 is FYNNEI. Between the trimmed V and J ends, which lost 3 bases and 11 bases, there was a span of 19 bases. This CDR3 comprises 15 residues. CDR3 protein: CASSDGTLSGGKLFF. As DNA, the CDR3 is TGTGCCAGCAGTGATGGGACACTCTCGGGAGGGAAACTGTTTTTT. Variable domain in full (rest from reference TRBV2 and TRBJ1-4): EPEVTQTPSHQVTQMGQEVILRCVPISNHLYFYWYRQILGQKVEFLVSFYNNEISEKSEIFDDQFSVERPDGSNFTLKIRSTKLEDSAMYFCASSDGTLSGGKLFFGSGTQLSVL.

This chain uses TRBV18 with TRBJ1-1; D gene ambiguous. The CDR3 spans 12 residues. Per the germline V gene, CDR1 is KGHSH and CDR2 is LQKENI. Trimming shortened V by 4 bases and J by 5 bases, and 8 bases separated the two germline ends. CDR3 bases: TGTGCCAGCTCACAACTGGGGACTGAAGCTTTCTTT. This encodes CASSQLGTEAFF.

The rearrangement links TRBV27 to TRBJ1-5, with 8 bases fitting TRBD1. This CDR3 is built from 16 residues. Germline trimming cut 1 base from V and 3 bases from J; bases unmatched to any gene: 5. CDR1 is MNHEY and CDR2 is SMNVEV in the germline V gene (reference sequence). As DNA, the CDR3 is TGTGCCAGCAGTTTATTAGGGACAGGAACCAATCAGCCCCAGCATTTT. Protein: CASSLLGTGTNQPQHF.

The gene calls are TRBV7-4 and TRBJ2-7; 9 positions match TRBD1. The CDR3 is 18 residues long. CDR1 is SGHVT, CDR2 SQSDAQ, per germline. The V segment lost 5 bases and the J segment 3 bases; nucleotides outside the gene matches: 17. CDR3 region: CASSVIRDRENLVYEQYV. Written as DNA, the CDR3 is TGTGCCAGCAGCGTAATCCGGGACAGGGAAAATTTAGTCTACGAGCAGTACGTC.

This clone was seen a single time. The chain combines TRBV9 with TRBJ2-1, with D uncertain. V was shortened by 0 bases and J by 5 bases, with 6 bases between the two germline ends. The CDR3 has 13 amino acids. The germline CDR1 and CDR2 sequences are SGDLS and YYNGEE. CDR3 amino acids: CASSVAGNNEQFF. The DNA of the CDR3 is TGTGCCAGCAGCGTAGCAGGAAACAATGAGCAGTTCTTC.

This chain links TRBV19 with TRBJ2-5; D is unresolved. The CDR3 loop spans 14 amino acids. Germline V gene lookup returns CDR1 LNHDA and CDR2 SQIVND (reference sequence). V lost 4 bases to trimming and J lost 7 bases, with 16 bases between them. The CDR3 sequence is CASSNRERSGTQYF. As DNA, the CDR3 is TGTGCCAGTAGTAATAGAGAACGGTCCGGGACCCAGTACTTC. Filled out from reference TRBV19 and TRBJ2-5, the complete variable domain reads DGGITQSPKYLFRKEGQNVTLSCEQNLNHDAMYWYRQDPGQGLRLIYYSQIVNDFQKGDIAEGYSVSREKKESFPLTVTSAQKNPTAFYLCASSNRERSGTQYFGPGTRLLVL.

This chain uses TRBV6-5 with TRBJ1-6, with 7 bases lining up with TRBD1. Germline V lookup: CDR1 MNHEY, CDR2 SVGAGI. The ends lost 7 bases at V and 8 bases at J; junction bases unmatched: 8. The CDR3 runs to 14 residues. CDR3 in DNA: TGTGCCAGCACGATACAGGGGAGCGATTCACCCCTCCACTTT. Its protein is CASTIQGSDSPLHF.